This TCR beta chain is from a study of blood T cell repertoires in COVID-19. At the level of the study: PBMCs, B-cell-depleted T cells, or T cells provided the cDNA or gDNA that made up the material.

Methods used by the authors: Reference gene primers were amplified, and this amplification served to estimate nucleated cell counts. The data were produced by immunoSEQ multiplex PCR, yet TCRdb's version contains in-frame clones alone and is incomplete. D and trimming were read from the DNA, whereas the V and J calls and clone size are those reported in that table. The profile covers fewer than 350,000 clones, with 86% appearing a single time and less than 15% taken by the ten largest. Seattle's enrolled individuals joined amid active infection and were then monitored longitudinally. The sample comprised peripheral blood. The clonotype originates from a woman in her twenties or thirties with COVID-19, enrolled during active disease.

CDR3 region: CASSSRWTSGGRLADTQYF. CDR3 coding DNA: TGTGCCAGCAGTTCGCGATGGACTAGCGGGGGCCGACTGGCAGATACGCAGTATTTT. V gene TRBV27 combines with J gene TRBJ2-3, with 13 bases fitting TRBD2. The CDR3 length is 19 residues. Germline lookup yields CDR1 MNHEY and CDR2 SMNVEV (reference sequence). V dropped 4 bases and J dropped 4; count of bases not matched to a gene: 14.